The 16 T cell receptor beta chains below come from one sample, sequenced in a study of shared clonotypes between healthy human individuals. Profiled with immunoSEQ multiplex PCR; TCRdb holds only in-frame clones, not every one. This table holds approximately 640,000 clones, about nine tenths found once. The sequencing sample was made of memory CD8+ T cells from PBMCs. The sample's subset: CD45RO+ cells pooled with CCR7-negative TemRA cells. The origin of the receptors is a man younger than 30 in good health. Some clones in this sample may be carry-over from other donors' samples.

This rearrangement joins TRBV28 to TRBJ2-7, with D possibly TRBD1 on 5 matching bases. The germline CDR1 and CDR2 sequences are MDHEN and SYDVKM. CDR3 length equals 17 residues. Trimming pared 6 bases from V and 0 bases from J, leaving 21 bases between. The CDR3 DNA reads TGTGCCAGCAGCCTGACCCCTGTCGGACAACGCTCCTACGAGCAGTACTTC. It codes for CASSLTPVGQRSYEQYF.

The chain couples TRBV28 to TRBJ2-3; possibly TRBD2 for D (6 bases). CDR3 length equals 16 residues. Trimming took off 1 base at V and 0 bases at J, with 11 bases between the two ends. From germline, CDR1 is MDHEN and CDR2 SYDVKM. The CDR3 sequence: CASSLSTGTSTDTQYF. In DNA, the CDR3 is TGTGCCAGCAGTTTATCGACCGGGACTAGCACAGATACGCAGTATTTT.

The chain joins TRBV28 to TRBJ2-7; D unclear. V gave up 7 bases and J gave up 6 bases, with 22 bases separating them. Germline CDR1 is MDHEN and CDR2 is SYDVKM. The CDR3 totals 15 residues. CDR3 amino acids: CASISPVGRAREQYF. The CDR3 DNA follows: TGTGCCAGCATTTCCCCGGTGGGAAGAGCTCGCGAGCAGTACTTC.

V is TRBV7-8 and J is TRBJ2-7; 7 bases agree with TRBD1. After removal of 2 bases from V and 0 bases from J, the junction contained 4 bases not matched to a gene. CDR3 length: 15 amino acids. CDR1 SGHVS and CDR2 FQNEAQ come from the germline V gene. DNA of the CDR3: TGTGCCAGCAGCTTATCTCGGACAGGCTCCTACGAGCAGTACTTC. It yields the protein CASSLSRTGSYEQYF. Full variable domain (rest looked up from reference TRBV7-8 and TRBJ2-7): GAGVSQSPRYKVAKRGQDVALRCDPISGHVSLFWYQQALGQGPEFLTYFQNEAQLDKSGLPSDRFFAERPEGSVSTLKIQRTQQEDSAVYLCASSLSRTGSYEQYFGPGTRLTVT.

CDR3 in DNA: TGTGCCAGCAGTTACTGGCGGGGCACCGGGGAGCTGTTTTTT. Translation: CASSYWRGTGELFF. V is TRBV6-5 and J is TRBJ2-2, with D perhaps matching TRBD2 (6 bases). The CDR3 runs 14 residues. From germline, CDR1 is MNHEY and CDR2 SVGAGI. Between the trimmed V and J ends, which lost 1 base and 4 bases, there was a span of 7 bases.

The rearrangement joins TRBV28 to TRBJ2-7; 9 bases line up with TRBD2. V lost 5 bases, J lost 3 bases, and 14 bases stayed unmatched. The germline V gene has CDR1 MDHEN and CDR2 SYDVKM. CDR3 size: 17 residues. CDR3 nucleotides: TGTGCCAGCAGTCAAGCCTCACGACTAGCGGCCATCTACGAGCAGTACTTC. Translated, it gives CASSQASRLAAIYEQYF.

The chain has TRBV7-3 and TRBJ2-2; TRBD2 aligns across 13 bases. V was clipped by 1 base and J by 6 bases; unmatched bases: 2. This CDR3 is 16 amino acids long. CDR1 is SGHTA and CDR2 is FQGTGA in the germline V gene. This chain's CDR3 is CASSLRLAGGSGELFF. The CDR3 nucleotides read TGTGCCAGCAGCTTAAGACTAGCGGGAGGTTCCGGGGAGCTGTTTTTT.

The chain combines TRBV6-5 with TRBJ2-7, with 7 positions matching TRBD1. CDR3 size: 15 residues. V lost 3 bases to trimming and J lost 4 bases; unmatched junction nucleotides: 9. Germline V gene sequence: CDR1 MNHEY, CDR2 SVGAGI. The CDR3 is CASSYDPGQIYEQYF. The DNA of the CDR3 is TGTGCCAGCAGTTATGATCCGGGACAGATATACGAGCAGTACTTC.

The chain recombines TRBV4-1 with TRBJ1-4; D is possibly TRBD1 (5 bases). The V gene lost 7 bases and the J gene lost 0 bases, with 15 bases spanning the gap. In germline, CDR1 is MGHRA, CDR2 YSYEKL. This CDR3 is built from 16 residues. The CDR3 DNA reads as TGCGCCAGCAAGAGCCGGGGCACCACAACTAATGAAAAACTGTTTTTT. This gives the protein CASKSRGTTTNEKLFF.

This clone was recorded only once. The chain employs TRBV7-6 and TRBJ2-3; perhaps TRBD2 as D (6 bases). The length of the CDR3 is 14 residues. The germline CDR1 and CDR2 sequences are SGHVS and FNYEAQ. Trimming took 4 bases from V and 2 from J, leaving 10 bases between them. CDR3 protein: CASSYGTFTDTQYF. The CDR3 DNA reads as TGTGCCAGCAGCTACGGGACTTTCACAGATACGCAGTATTTT.

The rearrangement joins TRBV9 to TRBJ2-1, with D possibly TRBD2 on 6 matching bases. V was shortened by 0 bases and J by 0 bases, with 13 bases between the two germline ends. Germline CDR1 reads SGDLS; CDR2 reads YYNGEE. CDR3 length equals 17 residues. In DNA, the CDR3 is TGTGCCAGCAGCGTAGGAGGAGCGGGTCTCTCCTACAATGAGCAGTTCTTC. Residues: CASSVGGAGLSYNEQFF.

The genes are TRBV7-2 and TRBJ1-1; the D is unclear. CDR1 is SGHTA and CDR2 is FQGNSA in the germline V gene. The CDR3 runs 14 residues. V was cut by 2 bases and J by 4 bases, with 11 bases left in between. CDR3: CASSLMRSPTEAFF. CDR3 DNA: TGTGCCAGCAGCTTAATGAGGTCCCCCACTGAAGCTTTCTTT. Variable domain in full (rest from reference TRBV7-2 and TRBJ1-1): GAGVSQSPSNKVTEKGKDVELRCDPISGHTALYWYRQSLGQGLEFLIYFQGNSAPDKSGLPSDRFSAERTGGSVSTLTIQRTQQEDSAVYLCASSLMRSPTEAFFGQGTRLTVV.

This clone was counted once. The CDR3 nucleotides are TGTGCCAGCAGTATGCGTAGGCAGACAGATACGCAGTATTTT. Its protein is CASSMRRQTDTQYF. This chain uses TRBV28 with TRBJ2-3; D call uncertain. CDR3 length: 14 amino acids. With 5 bases removed from V and 3 bases from J, the gap between germline ends came to 12 bases. Germline values: CDR1 MDHEN, CDR2 SYDVKM.

This clone was seen a single time. The sample contains more than one DNA sequence encoding this CDR3. V gene TRBV27 combines with J gene TRBJ2-7; D ambiguous. Germline values: CDR1 MNHEY, CDR2 SMNVEV (reference sequence). The CDR3 runs 12 residues. Trimming removed 4 bases at V and 0 bases at J, with 4 bases between. The CDR3 coding sequence is TGTGCCAGCAGTTCCGGCTCCTACGAGCAGTACTTC. This encodes CASSSGSYEQYF.

V is TRBV1 and J is TRBJ2-3; whether TRBD2, the table's D call, matches the DNA was not checked. TRBV1 counts as a pseudogene. There are 18 residues in the CDR3. CDR3 coding DNA: TGCACCAGCAGCCAAGCCTTTCGGACTACAGATCCAACAGATACGCAGTATTTT. Residues: CTSSQAFRTTDPTDTQYF.

The rearrangement links TRBV7-9 to TRBJ1-2; possibly TRBD1 for D (5 bases). The germline V gene encodes CDR1 SEHNR and CDR2 FQNEAQ (reference sequence). Trimming stripped 0 bases from V and 6 bases from J, with 17 bases between. There are 16 residues in the CDR3. CDR3 in DNA: TGTGCCAGCAGCTTAGCGGGTGCGGTGGGGCTCAATGGCTACACCTTC. It codes for CASSLAGAVGLNGYTF. Based on the CDR3 plus reference TRBV7-9 and TRBJ1-2, the full variable domain is DTGVSQNPRHKITKRGQNVTFRCDPISEHNRLYWYRQTLGQGPEFLTYFQNEAQLEKSRLLSDRFSAERPKGSFSTLEIQRTEQGDSAMYLCASSLAGAVGLNGYTFGSGTRLTVV.